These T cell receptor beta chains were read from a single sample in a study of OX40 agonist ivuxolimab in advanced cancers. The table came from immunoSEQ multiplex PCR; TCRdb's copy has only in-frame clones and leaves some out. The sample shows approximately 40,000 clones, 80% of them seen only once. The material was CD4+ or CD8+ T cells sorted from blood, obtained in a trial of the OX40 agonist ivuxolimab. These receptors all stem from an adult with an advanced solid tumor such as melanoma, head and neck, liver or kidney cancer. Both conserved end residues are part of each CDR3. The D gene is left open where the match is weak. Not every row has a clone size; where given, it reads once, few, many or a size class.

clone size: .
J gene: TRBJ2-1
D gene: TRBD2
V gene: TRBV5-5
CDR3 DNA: TGTGCCAGCAGCTCAGGACTAGCGGGAGGTCCTGAGCAGTTCTTC
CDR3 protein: CASSSGLAGGPEQFF

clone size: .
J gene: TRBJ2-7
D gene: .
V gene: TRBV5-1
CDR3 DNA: TGCGCCAGCAGCTTGGGTCACTACGAGCAGTACTTC
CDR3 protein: CASSLGHYEQYF

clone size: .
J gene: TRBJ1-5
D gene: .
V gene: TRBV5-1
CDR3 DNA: TGCGCCAGCAGCTTGGGGGGCAGGGTGGAACAGCCCCAGCATTTT
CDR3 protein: CASSLGGRVEQPQHF

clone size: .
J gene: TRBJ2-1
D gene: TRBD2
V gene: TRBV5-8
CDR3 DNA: TGTGCCAGCAGCCCCGGACTAGCGGTTTACAATGAGCAGTTCTTC
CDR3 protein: CASSPGLAVYNEQFF

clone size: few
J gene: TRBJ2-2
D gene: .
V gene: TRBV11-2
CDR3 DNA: TGTGCCAGCAGCCTTGGGCAGATCACCGGGGAGCTGTTTTTT
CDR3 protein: CASSLGQITGELFF

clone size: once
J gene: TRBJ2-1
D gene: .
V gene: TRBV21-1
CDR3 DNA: TGTGCCAGCAGCAAAGCTTTTTTCGGGGGCTCCAGAGAGCAGTTCTTC
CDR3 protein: CASSKAFFGGSREQFF

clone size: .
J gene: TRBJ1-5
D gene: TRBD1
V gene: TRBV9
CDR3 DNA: TGTGCCAGCAGCCCCGGGACAGGGGCGTCCAATCAGCCCCAGCATTTT
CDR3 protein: CASSPGTGASNQPQHF

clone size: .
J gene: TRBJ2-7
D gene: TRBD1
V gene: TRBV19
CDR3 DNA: TGTGCCAGTAGTACACGGCCTCCCGGACAGGGCCCCTACGAGCAGTACTTC
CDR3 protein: CASSTRPPGQGPYEQYF

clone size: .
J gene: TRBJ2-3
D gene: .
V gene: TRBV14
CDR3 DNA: TGTGCCAGCAGCCAAGCAACGGTTAGCACAGATACGCAGTATTTT
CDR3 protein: CASSQATVSTDTQYF

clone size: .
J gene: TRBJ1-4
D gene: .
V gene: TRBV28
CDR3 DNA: TGTGCCAGCAGTTTATGGACCTCTAATGAAAAACTGTTTTTT
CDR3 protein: CASSLWTSNEKLFF

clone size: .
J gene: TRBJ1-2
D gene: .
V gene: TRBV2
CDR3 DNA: TGTGCCAGCAGTGATAATCGACAGGCGCTGTATGGCTACACCTTC
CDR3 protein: CASSDNRQALYGYTF

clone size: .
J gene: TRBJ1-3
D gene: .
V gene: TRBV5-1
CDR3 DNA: TGCGCCAGCAGCTCTAGCCCTGGAAACACCATATATTTT
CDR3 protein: CASSSSPGNTIYF

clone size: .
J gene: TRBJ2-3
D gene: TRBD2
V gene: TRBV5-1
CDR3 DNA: TGCGCCAGCAGCACGGGACTAGCGATGGGAGATACGCAGTATTTT
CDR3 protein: CASSTGLAMGDTQYF

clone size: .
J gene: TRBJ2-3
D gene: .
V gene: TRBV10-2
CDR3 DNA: TGCGCCAGCAGGGACCCCACAGATACGCAGTATTTT
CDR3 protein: CASRDPTDTQYF

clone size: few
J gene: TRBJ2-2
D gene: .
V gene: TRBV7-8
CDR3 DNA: TGTGCCAGCAGCCCGACAGGAAACACCGGGGAGCTGTTTTTT
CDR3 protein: CASSPTGNTGELFF

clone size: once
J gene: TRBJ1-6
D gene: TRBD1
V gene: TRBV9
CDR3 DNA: TGTGCCAGCAGCGTAGGGGACAGACCTAATTCACCCCTCCACTTT
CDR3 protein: CASSVGDRPNSPLHF

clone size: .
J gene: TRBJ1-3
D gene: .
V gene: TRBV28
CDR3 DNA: TGTGCCAGCGGTCAGGGGCCTGGAAACACCATATATTTT
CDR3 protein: CASGQGPGNTIYF

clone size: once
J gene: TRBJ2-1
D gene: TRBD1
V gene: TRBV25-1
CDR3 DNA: TGTGCCAGCAGTGAACCTGGACAGGGGGCCCACAATGAGCAGTTCTTC
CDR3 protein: CASSEPGQGAHNEQFF

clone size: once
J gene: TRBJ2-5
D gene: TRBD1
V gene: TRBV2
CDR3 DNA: TGTGCCAGCAGTGTTCGGACAGGGGGCGAGGAGACCCAGTACTTC
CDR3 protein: CASSVRTGGEETQYF

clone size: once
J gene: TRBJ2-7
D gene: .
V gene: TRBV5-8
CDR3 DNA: TGTGCCAGCAGCGCCGGACAGTACTACGAGCAGTACTTC
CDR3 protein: CASSAGQYYEQYF

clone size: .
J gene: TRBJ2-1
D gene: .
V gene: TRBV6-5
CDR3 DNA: TGTGCCAGCAGTTACTCTTCGGGGTTGACCTACAATGAGCAGTTCTTC
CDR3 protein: CASSYSSGLTYNEQFF

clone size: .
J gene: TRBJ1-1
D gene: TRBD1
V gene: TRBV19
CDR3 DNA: TGTGCCAGTAAGGACAGGGAGAACACTGAAGCTTTCTTT
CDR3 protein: CASKDRENTEAFF

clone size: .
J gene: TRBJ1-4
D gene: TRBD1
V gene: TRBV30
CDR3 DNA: TGTGCCTGGACTAGAGGGGACAGGGTTAATGAAAAACTGTTTTTT
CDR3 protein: CAWTRGDRVNEKLFF

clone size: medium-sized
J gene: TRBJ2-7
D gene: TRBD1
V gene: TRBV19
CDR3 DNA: TGTGCCAGTGGGAGACAGGGTTCCTACGAGCAGTACTTC
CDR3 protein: CASGRQGSYEQYF

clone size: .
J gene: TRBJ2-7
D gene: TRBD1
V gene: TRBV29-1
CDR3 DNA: TGCAGCGTGGAGGACAGGGGCTCCTACGAGCAGTACTTC
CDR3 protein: CSVEDRGSYEQYF

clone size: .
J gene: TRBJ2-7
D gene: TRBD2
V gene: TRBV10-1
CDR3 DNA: TGCGCCAGCAGTGAGTCAGGAGCGGGAGGGTCCTACGAGCAGTACTTC
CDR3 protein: CASSESGAGGSYEQYF

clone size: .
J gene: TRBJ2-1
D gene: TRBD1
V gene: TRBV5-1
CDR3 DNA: TGCGCCAGCTTCACTACAGGGGGCAGCTACAATGAGCAGTTCTTC
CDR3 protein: CASFTTGGSYNEQFF

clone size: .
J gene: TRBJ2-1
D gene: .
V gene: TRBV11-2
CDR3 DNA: TGTGCCAGCAGCCTACGGGGCAACTCCTACAATGAGCAGTTCTTC
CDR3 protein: CASSLRGNSYNEQFF

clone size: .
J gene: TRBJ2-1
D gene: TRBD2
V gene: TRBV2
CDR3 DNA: TGTGCCAGCAGTGTTTTAGCGGGAGTTTACAATGAGCAGTTCTTC
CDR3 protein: CASSVLAGVYNEQFF

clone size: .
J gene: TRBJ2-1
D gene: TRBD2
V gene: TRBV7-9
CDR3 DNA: TGTGCCAGCAGCCTGGGACTAGCGGGGCACAATGAGCAGTTCTTC
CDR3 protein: CASSLGLAGHNEQFF

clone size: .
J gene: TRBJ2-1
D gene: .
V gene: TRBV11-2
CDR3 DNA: TGTGCCAGCAGCTTTAGTCTAGCGTCCAATGAGCAGTTCTTC
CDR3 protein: CASSFSLASNEQFF

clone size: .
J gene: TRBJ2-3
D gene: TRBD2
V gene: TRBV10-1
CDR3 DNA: TGCGCCAGCAGTGAGGGACTAGCGGCTAGCACAGATACGCAGTATTTT
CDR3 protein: CASSEGLAASTDTQYF

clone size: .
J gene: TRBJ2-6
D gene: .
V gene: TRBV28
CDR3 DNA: TGTGCCACCTGTGGCGCTGGGGCCAACGTCCTGACTTTC
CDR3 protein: CATCGAGANVLTF

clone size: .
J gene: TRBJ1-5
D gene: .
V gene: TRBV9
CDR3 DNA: TGTGCCAGCAGCGTAGGTCGCGGGCAGCCCCAGCATTTT
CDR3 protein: CASSVGRGQPQHF

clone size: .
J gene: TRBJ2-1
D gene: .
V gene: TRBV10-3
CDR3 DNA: TGTGCCATCAGTGAGTCGGCTGGAGAGCAGTTCTTC
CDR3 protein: CAISESAGEQFF

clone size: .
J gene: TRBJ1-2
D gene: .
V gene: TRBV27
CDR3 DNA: TGTGCCAGCGGCCCCCCCAAGGGATCCGCTAACTATGGCTACACCTTC
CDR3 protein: CASGPPKGSANYGYTF

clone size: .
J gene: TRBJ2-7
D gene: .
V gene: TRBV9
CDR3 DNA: TGTGCCAGCAGCTTACGGGGCGTCGACGAGCAGTACTTC
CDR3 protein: CASSLRGVDEQYF

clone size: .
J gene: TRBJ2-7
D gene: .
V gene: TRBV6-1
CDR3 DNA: TGTGCCAGCAGTGTAACCGGTGGGATCTACGAGCAGTACTTC
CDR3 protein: CASSVTGGIYEQYF

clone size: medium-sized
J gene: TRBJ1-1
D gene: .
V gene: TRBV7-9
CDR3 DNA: TGTGCCAGCAGCTTAGCCTCGGCTGAAAACACTGAAGCTTTCTTT
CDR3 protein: CASSLASAENTEAFF

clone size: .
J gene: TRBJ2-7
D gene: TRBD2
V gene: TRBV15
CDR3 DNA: TGTGCCACCAGCCTAAATTCTCCGGGACTAGCTGACGAGCAGTACTTC
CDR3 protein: CATSLNSPGLADEQYF

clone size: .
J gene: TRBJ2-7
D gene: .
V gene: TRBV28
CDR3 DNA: TGTGCCAGCACCCAAACCGGGTCTTGGGCCCGGAGTTACGAGCAGTACTTC
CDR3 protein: CASTQTGSWARSYEQYF

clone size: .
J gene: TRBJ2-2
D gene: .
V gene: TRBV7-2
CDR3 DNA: TGTGCCAGCAGCTTAAACGGCGCTAGGACGATCGGGGAGCTGTTTTTT
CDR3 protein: CASSLNGARTIGELFF

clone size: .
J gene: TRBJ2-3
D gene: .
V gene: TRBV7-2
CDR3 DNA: TGTGCCAGCAGCTTAGGAGGCGCTGGCGATACGCAGTATTTT
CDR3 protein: CASSLGGAGDTQYF

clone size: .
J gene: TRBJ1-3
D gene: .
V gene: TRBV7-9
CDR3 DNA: TGTGCCAGCAGCTTATTCCCGGGAGAACCTGGAAACACCATATATTTT
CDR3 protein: CASSLFPGEPGNTIYF

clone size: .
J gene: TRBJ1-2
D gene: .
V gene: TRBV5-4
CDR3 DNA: TGTGCCAGCAGCTTGGCGGCAGGGTATGGCTACACCTTC
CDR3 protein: CASSLAAGYGYTF

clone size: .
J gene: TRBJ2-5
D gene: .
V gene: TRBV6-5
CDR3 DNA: TGTGCCAGCAGTTACACGACAGCAGAAGAGACCCAGTACTTC
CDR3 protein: CASSYTTAEETQYF

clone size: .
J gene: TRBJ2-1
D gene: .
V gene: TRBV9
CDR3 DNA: TGTGCCAGCAGCGTAGGAGGTTGGAATGAGCAGTTCTTC
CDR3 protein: CASSVGGWNEQFF

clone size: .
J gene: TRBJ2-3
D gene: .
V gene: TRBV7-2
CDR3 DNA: TGTGCCAGCAGCTTAGGCCTCGGTGGAGGGCCCACAGATACGCAGTATTTT
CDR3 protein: CASSLGLGGGPTDTQYF

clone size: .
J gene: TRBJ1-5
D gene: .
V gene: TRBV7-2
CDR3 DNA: TGTGCCAGCAGCTTAGTCCAACAGGGTAATCAGCCCCAGCATTTT
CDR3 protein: CASSLVQQGNQPQHF

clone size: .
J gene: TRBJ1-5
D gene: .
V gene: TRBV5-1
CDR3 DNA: TGCGCCAGCAGCTTGGACGGGGGTGTCAGCAATCAGCCCCAGCATTTT
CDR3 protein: CASSLDGGVSNQPQHF

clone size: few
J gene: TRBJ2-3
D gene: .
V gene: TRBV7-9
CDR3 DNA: TGTGCCAGCAGCTCCATCACAGATACGCAGTATTTT
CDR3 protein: CASSSITDTQYF